This entry lists 5 T cell receptor beta chains sequenced from one sample in a study of identical twins listed by TCRdb under 2016. Receptors were amplified or captured by 5' RACE. Sequenced on an Illumina HiSeq 2000. The raw public data were reprocessed by TCRdb itself: fastp quality trimming at Q25, MiXCR clonotype calling, in-frame beta chains only. One record per CDR3 amino acid sequence lists the most common genes and DNA. The sample table records hundreds of thousands of distinct CDR3 sequences; over 8.5% of these occur just once. The ten largest make up about 0.98% of the sample. The same data also went into a second study, on yellow fever vaccine responses in identical twins.

Source material: PBMCs. The origin of the receptors is a young woman in good health.

This clonotype was picked up a small number of times. V is TRBV18 and J is TRBJ2-1, with D possibly TRBD2 on 6 matching bases. V lost 0 bases, J lost 7 bases, and 7 bases lay in between. Germline V gene lookup returns CDR1 KGHSH and CDR2 LQKENI. CDR3 length: 13 residues. Here the CDR3 reads CASSPPGRNEQFF. The CDR3 bases are TGTGCCAGCTCACCACCAGGGAGGAATGAGCAGTTCTTC.

In nucleotides, the CDR3 is TGCGCCAGCAGCTTTCAGGGGGTCACAGATACGCAGTATTTT. It is translated as CASSFQGVTDTQYF. The chain recombines TRBV5-1 with TRBJ2-3; 7 bases are a match to TRBD1. J gave up 2 bases and V 2 bases, and 2 bases lay outside the gene matches. CDR1 and CDR2 (germline): SGHRS, YFSETQ. The CDR3 totals 14 residues.

The V and J genes are TRBV28 and TRBJ2-3, with 9 bases identical to TRBD2. Germline trimming cut 8 bases from V and 2 bases from J; bases unmatched to any gene: 11. The CDR3 totals 16 residues. Germline assignment: CDR1 MDHEN and CDR2 SYDVKM. In nucleotides, the CDR3 is TGTGCCAGCCGCCCCTACGGACTAGCGATCACAGATACGCAGTATTTT. Its protein is CASRPYGLAITDTQYF.

V and J are TRBV5-6 and TRBJ2-1, with TRBD2 identical over 9 bases. After removal of 3 bases from V and 10 bases from J, the junction contained 11 bases not matched to a gene. Germline V gene data show CDR1 as SGHDT and CDR2 as YYEEEE. The CDR3 spans 15 residues. In nucleotides, the CDR3 is TGTGCCAGCAGCTCCACCGGGACTAGCAGATGGGAGCAGTTCTTC. Its protein is CASSSTGTSRWEQFF.

In its sample, this clonotype was seen a few times. The chain combines TRBV11-3 with TRBJ2-7, with D possibly being TRBD2 (6 bases). V dropped 8 bases and J dropped 6 bases, with 17 bases sitting between them. CDR1 SGHNT and CDR2 YENEEA come from the germline V gene. The CDR3 length is 13 residues. The CDR3 DNA sequence: TGTGCCAGCCCCTCGACTAGTTTCGGCGAGCAGTACTTC. Residues: CASPSTSFGEQYF.